One sample yielded the 31 T cell receptor beta chains listed below, sequenced in a study of blood T cell repertoires in COVID-19. Using immunoSEQ multiplex PCR, the repertoire was profiled, and TCRdb retains in-frame clones only, with some absent. In the table there are about 110,000 clones, approximately 90% of which are singletons. The specimen sequenced was peripheral blood. The origin of the receptors is a human donor in a cohort sampled during active COVID-19.

This clone appeared once. The V gene is TRBV6-1, the J gene TRBJ2-5, with TRBD2 identical over 12 bases. The CDR3 has 17 amino acids. Germline CDR1 and CDR2: MNHNS and SASEGT. V lost 1 base to trimming and J lost 0 bases; unmatched junction nucleotides: 3. CDR3 sequence reads: CASSEGTSGTHQETQYF. In DNA form, the CDR3 reads TGTGCCAGCAGTGAAGGGACTAGCGGGACCCACCAAGAGACCCAGTACTTC.

V is TRBV15 and J is TRBJ2-3; TRBD2 matches at 8 bases. The CDR3 totals 14 residues. V lost 7 bases, J lost 6 bases, and 9 bases stayed unmatched. CDR1 is LNHNV and CDR2 is YYDKDF in the germline V gene (reference sequence). CDR3 nucleotide sequence: TGTGCCACCAAGGCGCGGGGGGCCGCGGATACGCAGTATTTT. Protein sequence: CATKARGAADTQYF.

The chain recombines TRBV18 with TRBJ2-7, with D possibly being TRBD1 (8 bases). V lost 6 bases and J 3 bases, leaving 18 bases between the germline ends. The CDR3 has 15 residues. CDR1 and CDR2 from the germline V gene are KGHSH and LQKENI. The CDR3 spells CASSPGQGGYYEQYF. In DNA form, the CDR3 reads TGTGCCAGCTCCCCAGGACAGGGAGGGTACTACGAGCAGTACTTC.

The table lists this clone with a count of one. CDR3 sequence reads: CAITDSTSGNTGELFF. The DNA for the CDR3 is TGTGCCATCACCGACTCGACTAGCGGGAACACCGGGGAGCTGTTTTTT. This sequence joins TRBV10-3 and TRBJ2-2, with 9 bases aligning to TRBD2. This CDR3 region has 16 residues. V shed 7 bases and J 1 base; nucleotides not matched to a gene: 7. Germline assignment: CDR1 ENHRY and CDR2 SYGVKD.

This chain connects TRBV6-2 or TRBV6-3 to TRBJ2-2, with 9 bases aligning to TRBD1. This CDR3 spans 17 amino acids. Trimming cost V 1 base and J 5 bases; bases outside gene matches: 8. Germline values: CDR1 MNHEY, CDR2 SVGEGT. CDR3 amino acids: CASSYFSGTGRTGELFF. The CDR3 DNA reads TGTGCCAGCAGTTACTTCTCCGGGACAGGGAGGACCGGGGAGCTGTTTTTT.

The chain has TRBV29-1 and TRBJ2-3; 9 nucleotides match TRBD2. This CDR3 contains 14 residues. The J segment lost 4 bases and the V segment lost 3 bases, leaving 5 bases of the junction unmatched. The V gene's germline CDR1 is SQVTM and CDR2 ANQGSEA. The CDR3 loop reads CSVEGAGGPDTQYF. The DNA of the CDR3 is TGCAGCGTTGAGGGAGCGGGGGGCCCAGATACGCAGTATTTT.

The chain uses TRBV24-1 and TRBJ2-1; possibly TRBD1 for D (6 bases). Germline V CDR1 and CDR2: KGHDR, SFDVKD. This CDR3 comprises 16 residues. V shed 2 bases and J shed 0 bases, with 10 bases lying between them. CDR3 sequence: CATSDWGTFSYNEQFF. The CDR3 DNA sequence: TGTGCCACCAGTGATTGGGGGACATTCTCCTACAATGAGCAGTTCTTC.

This sequence joins TRBV7-2 and TRBJ2-5, with D uncertain. CDR1 and CDR2 (germline): SGHTA, FQGNSA. The CDR3 totals 14 residues. V lost 5 bases, J lost 5 bases, and 15 bases lay in between. CDR3 nucleotides: TGTGCCAGCAGCGGAGCGTGGATTCGGGAGACCCAGTACTTC. Amino acid sequence: CASSGAWIRETQYF.

This clone appeared a single time. V gene TRBV19 combines with J gene TRBJ2-3; the match to TRBD1 covers 11 bases. The junction had 5 bases not matched to a gene; V was cut back by 2 bases and J by 4 bases. The CDR3 has 16 amino acids. Germline values: CDR1 LNHDA, CDR2 SQIVND (reference sequence). The CDR3 loop reads CASSIRPGQGADTQYF. Written as DNA, the CDR3 is TGTGCCAGTAGTATAAGGCCGGGACAGGGGGCAGATACGCAGTATTTT.

There are a few counts of this clone. This chain joins TRBV29-1 and TRBJ2-1, with a possible D match to TRBD2 (6 bases). The CDR3 has 9 residues. V was cut by 7 bases and J by 10 bases, with 8 bases left in between. Germline V gene data show CDR1 as SQVTM and CDR2 as ANQGSEA. Written as DNA, the CDR3 is TGCAGCGCGGGGAGGGAGCAGTTCTTC. It encodes CSAGREQFF.

V is TRBV9 and J is TRBJ2-7, with 10 bases that match TRBD1. Germline V gene sequence: CDR1 SGDLS, CDR2 YYNGEE. V trimming: 3 bases; J trimming: 7 bases; junction bases outside the gene matches: 13. The CDR3 runs to 16 residues. CDR3 protein: CASSEGGTGAREEQYF. The CDR3 DNA is TGTGCCAGCAGCGAGGGAGGGACAGGGGCACGAGAAGAGCAGTACTTC. The full variable domain, its missing parts supplied by reference TRBV9 and TRBJ2-7, is DSGVTQTPKHLITATGQRVTLRCSPRSGDLSVYWYQQSLDQGLQFLIQYYNGEERAKGNILERFSAQQFPDLHSELNLSSLELGDSALYFCASSEGGTGAREEQYFGPGTRLTVT.

This clone was seen more than once but under ten times. V usage is TRBV3-1 (or the pseudogene TRBV3-2) and J usage is TRBJ1-5, with D perhaps TRBD1 (5 bases). The CDR3 sequence is 18 residues long. CDR1 is LGHDT, CDR2 YNNKEL, per germline (reference sequence). V was shortened by 0 bases and J by 1 base, with 16 bases between the two germline ends. This CDR3 reads CASSQEVRGYSSNQPQHF. CDR3 coding DNA: TGTGCCAGCAGCCAAGAGGTTCGGGGGTATAGCAGCAATCAGCCCCAGCATTTT.

This chain uses TRBV28 with TRBJ2-7, with D possibly matching TRBD2 (6 bases). V was shortened by 3 bases and J by 6 bases, with 9 bases between the two germline ends. The CDR3 is 12 amino acids. CDR1 MDHEN and CDR2 SYDVKM come from the germline V gene. The CDR3 DNA is TGTGCCAGCAGTTTGACAGCGGGCGAGCAGTACTTC. This gives the protein CASSLTAGEQYF.

The chain joins TRBV3-1 (or the pseudogene TRBV3-2) to TRBJ2-3, with 9 bases lining up with TRBD2. Germline CDR1 is LGHDT and CDR2 is YNNKEL (reference sequence). Trimming took 0 bases from V and 2 from J; bases not matched to a gene: 15. The CDR3 has 20 residues. The CDR3 coding sequence is TGTGCCAGCAGCCAAGATCGATTGGCGGGAGGGCCGAGGGACACAGATACGCAGTATTTT. It specifies CASSQDRLAGGPRDTDTQYF.

V and J are TRBV5-1 and TRBJ2-3; 9 nucleotides agree with TRBD2. CDR1 is SGHRS, CDR2 YFSETQ, per germline. The V and J ends lost 4 bases and 1 base, in that order; junction bases with no gene match: 13. The CDR3 length is 18 residues. The CDR3 DNA reads TGCGCCAGCAGCCCAATAGCGGGGGCCTTAGCCGGCACAGATACGCAGTATTTT. This sequence encodes CASSPIAGALAGTDTQYF. The full variable domain, rest sourced from reference TRBV5-1 and TRBJ2-3, is KAGVTQTPRYLIKTRGQQVTLSCSPISGHRSVSWYQQTPGQGLQFLFEYFSETQRNKGNFPGRFSGRQFSNSRSEMNVSTLELGDSALYLCASSPIAGALAGTDTQYFGPGTRLTVL.

V is TRBV24-1 and J is TRBJ2-3; TRBD2 is a possible D gene (5 bases). Germline V gene sequence: CDR1 KGHDR, CDR2 SFDVKD. This CDR3 has 16 residues. Trimming pared 9 bases from V and 6 bases from J, leaving 24 bases between. CDR3 in amino acids: CATPVGEPRAIDTQYF. CDR3 DNA sequence: TGTGCCACCCCAGTAGGTGAACCGCGGGCGATTGATACGCAGTATTTT.

V is TRBV5-1 and J is TRBJ2-7; D is perhaps TRBD2 (5 bases). Germline assignment: CDR1 SGHRS and CDR2 YFSETQ. V was shortened by 2 bases and J by 6 bases, with 18 bases between the two germline ends. The CDR3 length is 15 residues. CDR3 in amino acids: CASSFLSGGSSEQYF. CDR3 sequence (DNA): TGCGCCAGCAGCTTTTTGAGCGGAGGCTCGTCCGAGCAGTACTTC.

The rearrangement uses TRBV5-6 and TRBJ2-1, with D unclear. V shed 4 bases and J shed 4 bases, with 3 bases lying between them. CDR3 length: 11 residues. Per the germline V gene, CDR1 is SGHDT and CDR2 is YYEEEE. The CDR3 spells CASSLYNEQFF. The DNA for the CDR3 is TGTGCCAGCAGCCTATACAATGAGCAGTTCTTC.

The chain carries TRBV7-2 and TRBJ2-1; D unresolved. Trimming pared 5 bases from V and 0 bases from J, leaving 14 bases between. Germline V gives CDR1 SGHTA, CDR2 FQGNSA. This CDR3 spans 16 amino acids. CDR3 sequence reads: CASSRSGPGSYNEQFF. The CDR3 DNA reads TGTGCCAGCAGCCGCTCGGGTCCTGGCTCCTACAATGAGCAGTTCTTC.

The V gene is TRBV28, the J gene TRBJ2-3; 10 nucleotides align to TRBD2. V shed 4 bases, J shed 3 bases, and the junction held 7 bases outside the gene matches. Per germline, CDR1 MDHEN and CDR2 SYDVKM. The CDR3 totals 16 residues. CDR3: CASSSPGLAKTDTQYF. CDR3 nucleotide sequence: TGTGCCAGCAGTTCGCCGGGACTAGCGAAGACAGATACGCAGTATTTT. The variable domain in full, completed from reference TRBV28 and TRBJ2-3, reads DVKVTQSSRYLVKRTGEKVFLECVQDMDHENMFWYRQDPGLGLRLIYFSYDVKMKEKGDIPEGYSVSREKKERFSLILESASTNQTSMYLCASSSPGLAKTDTQYFGPGTRLTVL.

This chain connects TRBV5-4 to TRBJ2-3, with a possible D match to TRBD2 (5 bases). CDR1 SGHNT and CDR2 YYREEE come from the germline V gene (reference sequence). This CDR3 is 14 amino acids long. The V and J ends lost 2 bases and 3 bases respectively, with 10 bases between them. CDR3 DNA sequence: TGTGCCAGCAGCTTAAACTCGGGGACAGATACGCAGTATTTT. Its translation is CASSLNSGTDTQYF.

V and J are TRBV28 and TRBJ1-2; D remains unclear. V lost 4 bases, J lost 4 bases, and 7 bases lay in between. The CDR3 covers 12 residues. Per germline, CDR1 MDHEN and CDR2 SYDVKM. The CDR3 DNA follows: TGTGCCAGCAGTTCACAGCCCTATGGCTACACCTTC. Translated: CASSSQPYGYTF.

Only a few counts were recorded for this clone. The V call is TRBV9, the J call TRBJ2-2, with D uncertain. With 0 bases removed from V and 8 bases from J, the gap between germline ends came to 8 bases. Germline V lookup: CDR1 SGDLS, CDR2 YYNGEE. CDR3 length equals 13 residues. The CDR3 DNA reads as TGTGCCAGCAGCGTAGCCCCGGAGGGGGAGCTGTTTTTT. Protein product: CASSVAPEGELFF.

The chain combines TRBV19 with TRBJ2-3; D possibly corresponds to TRBD2 (7 bases). V lost 8 bases and J lost 4, with 19 bases in between. The germline V gene encodes CDR1 LNHDA and CDR2 SQIVND (reference sequence). The CDR3 covers 15 residues. DNA of the CDR3: TGTGCCAGTGGGGGCCGCGGGAGTGTCGCAGATACGCAGTATTTT. Amino acid sequence: CASGGRGSVADTQYF.

This chain uses TRBV13 with TRBJ2-5; 9 nucleotides agree with TRBD1. The CDR3 length is 15 residues. Germline V gene lookup returns CDR1 PRHDT and CDR2 FYEKMQ (reference sequence). The V gene end was trimmed by 6 bases and the J gene end by 4 bases; junction bases not matched to a gene: 9. CDR3 in DNA: TGTGCCAGCAGTTTAAGATCGACAGGGGGAGAGACCCAGTACTTC. It translates to CASSLRSTGGETQYF.

The gene calls are TRBV27 and TRBJ2-1, with 9 bases identical to TRBD2. This CDR3 has 14 residues. V trimming: 5 bases; J trimming: 4 bases; junction bases outside the gene matches: 3. Germline CDR1 is MNHEY and CDR2 is SMNVEV (reference sequence). The CDR3 loop reads CASSPLAGYNEQFF. For the CDR3, the DNA is TGTGCCAGCAGTCCTCTAGCGGGGTACAATGAGCAGTTCTTC.

The J gene is TRBJ2-5, the V gene TRBV6-5; possibly TRBD2 for D (6 bases). V lost 5 bases and J 5 bases, leaving 18 bases between the germline ends. The CDR3 length is 15 residues. Per the germline V gene, CDR1 is MNHEY and CDR2 is SVGAGI. The CDR3 nucleotides are TGTGCCAGCAGTCGGCGACTAGATCCCCATGAGACCCAGTACTTC. It specifies CASSRRLDPHETQYF.

The chain has TRBV19 and TRBJ1-5; TRBD1 aligns across 7 bases. The germline gives CDR1 LNHDA, CDR2 SQIVND (reference sequence). V was pared by 7 bases and J by 9 bases, with 9 bases of the junction left unmatched. The CDR3 consists of 13 residues. In nucleotides, the CDR3 is TGTGCCAGTAAGACAGGGAGTTTAGGGCCCCAGCATTTT. This encodes CASKTGSLGPQHF.

This rearrangement joins TRBV7-8 to TRBJ1-4; 8 nucleotides line up with TRBD1. CDR1 is SGHVS, CDR2 FQNEAQ, per germline. The CDR3 is 17 amino acids. J was trimmed by 5 bases and V by 0 bases; bases with no gene match: 8. The chain's CDR3 is CASSLALTGGPNEKLFF. The CDR3 DNA is TGTGCCAGCAGCTTAGCCCTAACAGGGGGACCGAATGAAAAACTGTTTTTT. The variable domain in full, completed from reference TRBV7-8 and TRBJ1-4, reads GAGVSQSPRYKVAKRGQDVALRCDPISGHVSLFWYQQALGQGPEFLTYFQNEAQLDKSGLPSDRFFAERPEGSVSTLKIQRTQQEDSAVYLCASSLALTGGPNEKLFFGSGTQLSVL.

This chain joins TRBV4-2 and TRBJ1-1; TRBD1 matches 8 bases. Germline trimming cut 3 bases from V and 3 bases from J; bases unmatched to any gene: 0. Germline V gene lookup returns CDR1 LGHNA and CDR2 YNFKEQ. This CDR3 is 13 amino acids long. The CDR3 spells CASSQDRDTEAFF. The DNA for the CDR3 is TGTGCCAGCAGCCAGGACAGGGACACTGAAGCTTTCTTT.

V gene TRBV10-3 combines with J gene TRBJ2-7; a weak D match, TRBD2 (5 bases). Germline V lookup: CDR1 ENHRY, CDR2 SYGVKD. The V and J ends lost 4 bases and 1 base respectively, with 8 bases between them. CDR3 length: 13 amino acids. The CDR3 here is CAISAGGSYEQYF. The CDR3 bases are TGTGCCATCAGTGCTGGAGGTTCCTACGAGCAGTACTTC.